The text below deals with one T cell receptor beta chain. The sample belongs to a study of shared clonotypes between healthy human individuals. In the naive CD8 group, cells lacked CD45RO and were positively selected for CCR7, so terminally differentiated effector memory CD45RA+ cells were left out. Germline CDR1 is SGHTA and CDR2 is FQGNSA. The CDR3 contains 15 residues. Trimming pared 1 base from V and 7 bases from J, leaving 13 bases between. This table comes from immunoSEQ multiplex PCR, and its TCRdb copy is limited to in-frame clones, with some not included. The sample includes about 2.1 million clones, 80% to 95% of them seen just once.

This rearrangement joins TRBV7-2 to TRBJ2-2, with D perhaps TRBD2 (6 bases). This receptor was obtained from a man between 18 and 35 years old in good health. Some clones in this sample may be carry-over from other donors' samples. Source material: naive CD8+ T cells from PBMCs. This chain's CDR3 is CASSLVRWEVGELFF. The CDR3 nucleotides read TGTGCCAGCAGCTTAGTTCGGTGGGAGGTCGGGGAGCTGTTTTTT.